This T cell receptor beta chain was sequenced during a study of T-cell reconstitution after alpha-beta-depleted transplantation in children. Unique molecular identifiers were incorporated during preparation of the TCRbeta library. TCRdb analysed the PCR reads with MiXCR anew, one entry per CDR3 protein. The data contain more than 450,000 distinct CDR3 sequences, around 18% of them singletons. A few counts support this clonotype. The TCR comes from a human donor who donated a stem cell graft to a child with acute lymphoblastic leukemia. Sequencing was performed on PBMCs from the stem cell graft donor, taken from the stem cell graft.

CDR3 DNA sequence: TGCAGCGTTGAGACAGGGGGCGACTATGGCTACACCTTC. Its protein product is CSVETGGDYGYTF. This rearrangement joins TRBV29-1 to TRBJ1-2; 10 positions match TRBD1. CDR1 is SQVTM and CDR2 is ANQGSEA in the germline V gene. The CDR3 totals 13 residues. Losses at the gene ends were 3 bases for V and 3 bases for J; bases not matched to a gene: 1.